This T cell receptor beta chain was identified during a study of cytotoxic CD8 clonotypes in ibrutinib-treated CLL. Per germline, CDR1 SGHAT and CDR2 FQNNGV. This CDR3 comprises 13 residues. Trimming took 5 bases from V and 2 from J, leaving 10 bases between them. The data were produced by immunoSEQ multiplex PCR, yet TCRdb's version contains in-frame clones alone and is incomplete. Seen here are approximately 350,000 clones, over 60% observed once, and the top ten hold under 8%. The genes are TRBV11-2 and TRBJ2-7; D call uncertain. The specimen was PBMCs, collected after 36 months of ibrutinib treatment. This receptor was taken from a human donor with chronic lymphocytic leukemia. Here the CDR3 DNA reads TGTGCCAGCAGCCCTAGGGAAACCTACGAGCAGTACTTC. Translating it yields CASSPRETYEQYF.